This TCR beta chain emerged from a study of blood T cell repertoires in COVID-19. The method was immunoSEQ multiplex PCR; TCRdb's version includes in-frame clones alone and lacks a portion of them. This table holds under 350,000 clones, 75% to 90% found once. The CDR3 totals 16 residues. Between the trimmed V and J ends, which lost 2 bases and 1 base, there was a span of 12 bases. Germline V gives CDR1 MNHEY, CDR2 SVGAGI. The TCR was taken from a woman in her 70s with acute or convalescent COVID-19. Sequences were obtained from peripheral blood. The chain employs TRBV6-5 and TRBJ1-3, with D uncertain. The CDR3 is CASSYGRRGSGNTIYF. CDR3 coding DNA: TGTGCCAGCAGTTACGGGAGGAGAGGGTCTGGAAACACCATATATTTT.